The rows below give T cell receptor beta chains drawn from one sample of a study of radiation and T cells in renal cell carcinoma. Here immunoSEQ multiplex PCR was the method, and the copy in TCRdb shows in-frame clones only, minus some. Among about 130,000 clones listed, 70% to 90% were seen once. The sequencing here drew on blood, taken from a patient whose treatment included radiotherapy and nephrectomy. The receptors originated from a woman in her 70s with renal cell carcinoma. CDR3s include the opening cysteine and the closing phenylalanine or tryptophan. The D gene is left open where the match is weak. A clone size is listed for some rows: how often the clone was seen (once, few, many), or a class if it is expanded.

abundance,d_gene,j_gene,v_gene,CDR3aa,CDR3nt
-,TRBD2,TRBJ2-7,TRBV7-6,CASSLMTSGGPPEQYF,TGTGCCAGCAGCTTGATGACTAGCGGGGGGCCACCTGAGCAGTACTTC
-,-,TRBJ1-1,TRBV19,CASSPARQGNTEAFF,TGTGCCAGTAGCCCCGCCCGGCAGGGGAACACTGAAGCTTTCTTT
-,TRBD1,TRBJ2-7,TRBV9,CASSTGTASTYEQYF,TGTGCCAGCAGTACCGGGACAGCCTCGACCTACGAGCAGTACTTC
-,-,TRBJ2-2,TRBV7-2,CASREGTGELFF,TGTGCCAGCAGAGAGGGGACCGGGGAGCTGTTTTTT
-,TRBD1,TRBJ1-1,TRBV7-9,CASSLAGAGGGNTEAFF,TGTGCCAGCAGCTTAGCGGGGGCAGGGGGCGGTAACACTGAAGCTTTCTTT
-,TRBD1,TRBJ2-3,TRBV11-3,CASSLGQGYTDTQYF,TGTGCCAGCAGCCTGGGACAGGGCTACACAGATACGCAGTATTTT
many,TRBD1,TRBJ1-1,TRBV30,CAWRGQVAEAFF,TGTGCCTGGAGGGGACAGGTCGCTGAAGCTTTCTTT
-,-,TRBJ2-3,TRBV6-6,CASSYQRDTQYF,TGTGCCAGCAGTTATCAGCGAGATACGCAGTATTTT
-,-,TRBJ2-7,TRBV7-9,CASSLTGTYEQYF,TGTGCCAGCAGCCTAACAGGGACCTACGAGCAGTACTTC
-,-,TRBJ1-1,TRBV4-1,CASSQVQAMNTEAFF,TGCGCCAGCAGCCAAGTGCAGGCGATGAACACTGAAGCTTTCTTT
-,-,TRBJ2-7,TRBV7-2,CASSLGPDSSYEQYF,TGTGCCAGCAGCTTAGGACCGGACAGCTCCTACGAGCAGTACTTC
-,-,TRBJ2-2,TRBV10-1,CASSGPHTGELFF,TGCGCCAGCAGTGGTCCTCACACCGGGGAGCTGTTTTTT
-,TRBD1,TRBJ2-7,TRBV5-6,CASSLGGQGRQQYF,TGTGCCAGCAGCTTGGGGGGACAGGGGCGCCAGCAGTACTTC
-,-,TRBJ2-7,TRBV15,CATSRADGPYEQYF,TGTGCCACCAGCAGAGCTGACGGGCCCTACGAGCAGTACTTC
-,-,TRBJ2-7,TRBV19,CASAPGLSSYEQYF,TGTGCCAGTGCTCCGGGCCTAAGCTCCTACGAGCAGTACTTC
-,-,TRBJ1-1,TRBV7-6,CASRPLTRNTEAFF,TGTGCCAGCAGGCCCTTAACTCGAAACACTGAAGCTTTCTTT